Below are 22 T cell receptor beta chains sequenced from a single sample in a study of response to subunit inactivated influenza vaccine. TCRdb reprocessed the RT-PCR reads via MiXCR and lists one record per CDR3 protein. This repertoire shows more than 550,000 distinct CDR3 sequences, approximately 10% found once; its top ten account for roughly 10%. Source: PBMCs from blood, taken on the day of vaccination. The receptors come from a man aged 45-65 years who received an inactivated influenza vaccine.

The chain is built from TRBV5-1 and TRBJ2-1, with 7 bases lining up with TRBD1. The CDR3 has 14 residues. The junction had 5 bases not matched to a gene; V was cut back by 2 bases and J by 6 bases. CDR1 SGHRS and CDR2 YFSETQ come from the germline V gene. The CDR3 sequence is CASSFRQGGNEQFF. The CDR3 coding sequence is TGCGCCAGCAGCTTTCGACAGGGCGGCAATGAGCAGTTCTTC.

This clonotype was seen a handful of times. The chain is built from TRBV5-1 and TRBJ2-3; the D gene is possibly TRBD1 (6 bases). Trimming left V 0 bases short and J 6 bases short, with 17 bases between. This CDR3 contains 16 residues. CDR1 and CDR2 (germline): SGHRS, YFSETQ. The CDR3 reads CASSLDGQGRSDTQYF. The CDR3 region has the DNA TGCGCCAGCAGCTTGGATGGTCAGGGGCGTTCGGATACGCAGTATTTT.

The gene calls are TRBV7-2 and TRBJ2-7, with 7 bases aligning to TRBD2. Trimming removed 4 bases from V and 2 bases from J; junction bases left unmatched: 8. CDR3 length: 15 residues. Germline assignment: CDR1 SGHTA and CDR2 FQGNSA. In DNA form, the CDR3 reads TGTGCCAGCAGCTCTCAAGCGGGGCCGACCTACGAGCAGTACTTC. It yields the protein CASSSQAGPTYEQYF.

The genes are TRBV7-9 and TRBJ2-1; D may correspond to TRBD1 or TRBD2 (6 bases each). Germline CDR1 and CDR2: SEHNR and FQNEAQ (reference sequence). The CDR3 runs to 12 residues. V was clipped by 5 bases and J by 8 bases, with 10 bases between them. The CDR3 loop is CASSRGVYEQFF. The CDR3 coding sequence is TGTGCCAGCAGCAGGGGGGTCTATGAGCAGTTCTTC. The full variable domain, in which reference TRBV7-9 and TRBJ2-1 provide the parts outside the CDR3, is DTGVSQNPRHKITKRGQNVTFRCDPISEHNRLYWYRQTLGQGPEFLTYFQNEAQLEKSRLLSDRFSAERPKGSFSTLEIQRTEQGDSAMYLCASSRGVYEQFFGPGTRLTVL.

In its sample, this clonotype was seen a few times. The chain combines TRBV6-1 with TRBJ2-5; D call uncertain. V gave up 6 bases and J gave up 2 bases, with 13 bases separating them. CDR3 length equals 14 residues. The V gene's germline CDR1 is MNHNS and CDR2 SASEGT. The CDR3 here is CASRVAGPQETQYF. In DNA, the CDR3 is TGTGCCAGCAGAGTCGCCGGACCGCAAGAGACCCAGTACTTC.

This chain joins TRBV20-1 and TRBJ2-3, with 9 bases lining up with TRBD1. CDR3 length: 15 amino acids. Germline lookup yields CDR1 DFQATT and CDR2 SNEGSKA (reference sequence). Germline trimming cut 6 bases from V and 1 base from J; bases unmatched to any gene: 8. The CDR3 DNA reads TGCAGTGCCGAACAGGGGGCGGTGGGCACAGATACGCAGTATTTT. Translation gives CSAEQGAVGTDTQYF.

The chain links TRBV7-9 to TRBJ2-1, with 12 bases identical to TRBD2. V lost 6 bases to trimming and J lost 4 bases; unmatched junction nucleotides: 7. CDR3 length equals 16 residues. CDR1 is SEHNR and CDR2 is FQNEAQ in the germline V gene (reference sequence). CDR3 nucleotides: TGTGCCAGCAGTCGTGGACTAGCGGGGAAATACAATGAGCAGTTCTTC. Translating it yields CASSRGLAGKYNEQFF.

The V gene is TRBV18, the J gene TRBJ1-5; a weak D match, TRBD1 (6 bases). V was clipped by 2 bases and J by 4 bases, with 9 bases between them. The CDR3 covers 14 residues. In germline, CDR1 is KGHSH, CDR2 LQKENI. CDR3 bases: TGTGCCAGCTCACCAACGGGACAAAATCAGCCCCAGCATTTT. Its protein is CASSPTGQNQPQHF.

This chain links TRBV20-1 with TRBJ1-2, with D perhaps matching TRBD1 (6 bases). The V gene's germline CDR1 is DFQATT and CDR2 SNEGSKA (reference sequence). V was clipped by 6 bases and J by 6 bases, with 23 bases between them. The CDR3 is 15 amino acids. CDR3 nucleotides: TGCAGTGCCCCAAAGGGCAGGGGATTAGTGGATGGCTACACCTTC. Its protein is CSAPKGRGLVDGYTF.

The gene calls are TRBV28 and TRBJ2-7, with TRBD1 identical over 9 bases. Germline CDR1 MDHEN, CDR2 SYDVKM. V was clipped by 5 bases and J by 3 bases; unmatched bases: 8. The CDR3 totals 15 residues. In DNA, the CDR3 is TGTGCCAGCAGTCCTAGCCCGGACAGGGGCTACGAGCAGTACTTC. The encoded protein is CASSPSPDRGYEQYF.

This clonotype appeared a few times. This chain uses TRBV7-8 with TRBJ2-7, with D hard to call. Germline CDR1 and CDR2: SGHVS and FQNEAQ. This CDR3 is built from 13 residues. The V end lost 6 bases, the J end lost 5 bases, and 14 bases lay between the germline ends. The CDR3, as DNA: TGTGCCAGCAGTTCCGGGCCCCGGAACGAGCAGTACTTC. It yields the protein CASSSGPRNEQYF.

This chain's CDR3 is CASSYFRHGVGELFF. CDR3 DNA: TGTGCCAGCAGTTACTTCAGGCACGGGGTCGGGGAGCTGTTTTTT. The rearrangement joins TRBV6-5 to TRBJ2-2; a possible D gene is TRBD2 (5 bases). This CDR3 region has 15 residues. CDR1 is MNHEY and CDR2 is SVGAGI in the germline V gene. Trimming shortened V by 1 base and J by 7 bases, and 13 bases separated the two germline ends.

The CDR3 DNA is TGTGCCAGCAGCTTAGCAACACTAGGCGGGGGTGGTACGCAGTATTTT. Protein: CASSLATLGGGGTQYF. The chain carries TRBV7-8 and TRBJ2-3; 7 nucleotides align to TRBD2. Losses at the gene ends were 0 bases for V and 8 bases for J; bases not matched to a gene: 11. The germline V gene encodes CDR1 SGHVS and CDR2 FQNEAQ. The CDR3 has 16 residues.

This clonotype has at least ten counts. V gene TRBV7-9 combines with J gene TRBJ2-1, with no clear D. In germline, CDR1 is SEHNR, CDR2 FQNEAQ (reference sequence). This CDR3 region has 12 residues. V lost 4 bases and J lost 12, with 13 bases in between. The CDR3 is CASSSGLAGQFF. CDR3 sequence (DNA): TGTGCCAGCAGCTCGGGCCTCGCAGGGCAGTTCTTC.

The chain has TRBV6-2 or TRBV6-3 and TRBJ2-7, with unresolved D. Per the germline V gene, CDR1 is MNHEY and CDR2 is SVGEGT. V was clipped by 8 bases and J by 4 bases, with 12 bases between them. The CDR3 loop spans 12 amino acids. CDR3 nucleotide sequence: TGTGCCAGCGGTTCGGGCCCATACGAGCAGTACTTC. Translating gives CASGSGPYEQYF.

This clonotype occurred many times. V and J are TRBV20-1 and TRBJ2-1; D is ambiguous. Germline assignment: CDR1 DFQATT and CDR2 SNEGSKA (reference sequence). The germline V and J ends were trimmed by 6 bases and 4 bases, with 10 bases remaining between them. The CDR3 has 12 residues. The CDR3 DNA sequence: TGCAGTGCGTCTTCATCATACAATGAGCAGTTCTTC. Amino acid sequence: CSASSSYNEQFF.

This chain connects TRBV7-9 to TRBJ2-3; D tentatively fits TRBD1 or TRBD2 (5 bases each). The germline CDR1 and CDR2 sequences are SEHNR and FQNEAQ (reference sequence). This CDR3 comprises 15 residues. V was trimmed by 5 bases and J by 2 bases, leaving 14 bases between them. This CDR3 is CASSLPGPLTDTQYF. The CDR3 DNA follows: TGTGCCAGCAGCCTACCGGGACCTCTCACAGATACGCAGTATTTT.

This clonotype came up a few times. The chain uses TRBV11-2 and TRBJ1-3; TRBD1 aligns across 9 bases. Germline V gene lookup returns CDR1 SGHAT and CDR2 FQNNGV. V was clipped by 5 bases and J by 2 bases; unmatched bases: 16. This CDR3 is 19 amino acids long. The CDR3: CASSTTFYQDRGAGNTIYF. The CDR3 bases are TGTGCCAGCAGCACAACCTTCTATCAGGACAGGGGAGCTGGAAACACCATATATTTT.

This clonotype was picked up a small number of times. The chain carries TRBV7-8 and TRBJ2-3; D is undetermined. The CDR3 runs to 13 residues. Trimming left V 1 base short and J 6 bases short, with 8 bases between. In germline, CDR1 is SGHVS, CDR2 FQNEAQ. This CDR3 is CASSLVVQDTQYF. The CDR3 nucleotides read TGTGCCAGCAGCTTAGTTGTTCAGGATACGCAGTATTTT.

This clonotype turned up a few times. The rearrangement joins TRBV9 to TRBJ2-1; 7 positions match TRBD1. The CDR3 consists of 15 residues. From germline, CDR1 is SGDLS and CDR2 YYNGEE. The junction had 10 bases not matched to a gene; V was cut back by 0 bases and J by 10 bases. The DNA for the CDR3 is TGTGCCAGCAGCGTAGCCAGGGACAGCTATTTCGAGCAGTTCTTC. Translating gives CASSVARDSYFEQFF.

In DNA, the CDR3 is TGCAGTGCTTTCTCGGGACTAGCGGGAGCTGACGGGGAGCTGTTTTTT. The encoded protein is CSAFSGLAGADGELFF. The chain links TRBV20-1 to TRBJ2-2; 14 bases agree with TRBD2. CDR3 size: 16 residues. Looked up from germline, CDR1 is DFQATT and CDR2 is SNEGSKA (reference sequence). V lost 5 bases and J lost 7; bases outside the gene matches: 9.

This clonotype was seen at least ten times. This rearrangement joins TRBV12-3 or TRBV12-4 to TRBJ1-5; the D is unclear. This CDR3 spans 12 amino acids. Trimming shortened V by 6 bases and J by 7 bases, and 10 bases separated the two germline ends. The CDR3 region is CASSPTPQPQHF. The CDR3 DNA sequence: TGTGCCAGCAGCCCTACACCGCAGCCCCAGCATTTT.